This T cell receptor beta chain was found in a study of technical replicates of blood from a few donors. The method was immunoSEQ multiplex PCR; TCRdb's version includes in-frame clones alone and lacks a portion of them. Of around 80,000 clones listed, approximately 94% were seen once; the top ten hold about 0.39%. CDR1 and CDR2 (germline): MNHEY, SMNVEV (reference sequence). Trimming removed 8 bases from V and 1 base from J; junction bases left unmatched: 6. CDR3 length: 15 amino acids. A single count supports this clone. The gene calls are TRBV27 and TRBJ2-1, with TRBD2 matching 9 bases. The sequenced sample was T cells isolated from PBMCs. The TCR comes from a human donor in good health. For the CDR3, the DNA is TGTGCCAGCCGATCCCTAGCGGGATCCTACAATGAGCAGTTCTTC. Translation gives CASRSLAGSYNEQFF.